This T cell receptor beta chain was obtained from a study of human T cells and chemical hapten exposure. The overall study: Small discrepancies in pooled library volume mainly accounted for the varying TCR yields per sample. Study-wide findings and caveats: It was expanded TCRs that formed significantly more large CDR3 similarity clusters than controls did.

Time point: pre-sensitization, week 0. Regarding treatment: therapeutic diphenylcyclopropenone sensitization with weekly scalp DPC. People who gave samples had alopecia, were 18 to 70 years old, and were suitable for DPC. TCRdb fed the RACE reads into MiXCR, producing one record per CDR3 protein. The sample yields about 180,000 distinct CDR3 sequences, around 30% seen once. V shed 0 bases and J shed 3 bases, with 11 bases lying between them. This CDR3 has 14 amino acids. Germline loops: CDR1 SQVTM, CDR2 ANQGSEA. About this clonotype: Antigen unknown.

The sample in question was whole blood, obtained in connection with sensitization to the hapten diphenylcyclopropenone (DPC). The V gene is TRBV29-1, the J gene TRBJ1-2; perhaps TRBD1 as D (5 bases). This clonotype originated in a woman aged 30 to 39 with alopecia areata. Some clones in this sample may be carry-over from other donors' samples. The CDR3: CSVEDPGFHYGYTF. DNA of the CDR3: TGCAGCGTTGAAGACCCAGGGTTCCACTATGGCTACACCTTC.